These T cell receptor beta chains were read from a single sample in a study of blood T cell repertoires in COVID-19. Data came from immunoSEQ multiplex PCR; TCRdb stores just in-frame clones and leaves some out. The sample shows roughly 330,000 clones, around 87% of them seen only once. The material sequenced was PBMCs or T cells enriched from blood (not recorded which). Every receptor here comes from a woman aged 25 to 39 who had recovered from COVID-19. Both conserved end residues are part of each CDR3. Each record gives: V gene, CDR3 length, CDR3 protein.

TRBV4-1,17,CASSSGEGLSRQETQYF
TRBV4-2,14,CASSQGRSTDTQYF
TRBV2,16,CASSPGVGHPFNEQFF
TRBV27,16,CASSRGRGGGGEKLFF
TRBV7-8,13,CASSIRVQYGYTF
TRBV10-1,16,CASSEGGGSSSYEQYF
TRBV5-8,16,CASSLVGTPINYGYTF
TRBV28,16,CASSLEGLRGNQPQHF
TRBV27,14,CASCGRGNTGELFF
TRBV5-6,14,CASSLVLSGGELFF
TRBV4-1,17,CASSPLRGGGDADTQYF
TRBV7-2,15,CASSLSGGGARVQFF
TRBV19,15,CASSNGQLPYQPQHF
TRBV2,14,CASNKRGGGNTIYF
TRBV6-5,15,CASSPGLATNEKLFF
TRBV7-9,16,CASSLESGSLSQPQHF
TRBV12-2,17,CASRKAAACGAQETQYF
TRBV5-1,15,CASSLQGQANYGYTF
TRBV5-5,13,CASSLYKNTEAFF
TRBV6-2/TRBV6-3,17,CASSYSSGEPMPYEQYF
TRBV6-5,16,CASSYRGRVLGTEAFF
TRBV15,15,CATSRDPGVGSPLHF
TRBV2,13,CASSEQILYGYTF
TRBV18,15,CASSPGRHLNTEAFF
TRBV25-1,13,CASSVDSVAPLHF
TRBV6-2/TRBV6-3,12,CASSYSTGGYTF
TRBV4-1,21,CASSQGDLRGAFRDLNQPQHF
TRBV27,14,CASSLAGYAYEQYF
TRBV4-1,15,CASSRSGGPNTEAFF
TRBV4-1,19,CASSQDFIPPRGLEETQYF
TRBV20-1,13,CSASGAGYYEQYF
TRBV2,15,CASSETPGSNQPQHF
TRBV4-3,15,CASSHADRVGYEQYF
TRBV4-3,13,CASSQDRVYGYTF
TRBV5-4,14,CASSLSAGQDGYTF
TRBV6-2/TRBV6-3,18,CASSYGGTSGGGTDTQYF
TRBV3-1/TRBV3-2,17,CASSQLGTSGLTDTQYF
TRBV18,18,CASSPPRPQLDTARRYTF
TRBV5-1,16,CASKPFGTGWYNEQFF
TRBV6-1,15,CASSENGLGGSPLHF
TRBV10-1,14,CAGRTGDSNQPQHF
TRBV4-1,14,CASSRGQVSGELFF
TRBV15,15,CATSSTGLGNQPQHF
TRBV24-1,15,CATSDLLTRNTEAFF
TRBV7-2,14,CASSTQGSYNEQFF
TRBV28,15,CASRPPTGENSPLHF
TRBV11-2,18,CASSLDRPGTGIGNTIYF
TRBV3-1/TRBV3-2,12,CASSTGQSPLHF
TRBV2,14,CASSEMGQRYEQYF
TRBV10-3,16,CAISEGSPFAGNTIYF